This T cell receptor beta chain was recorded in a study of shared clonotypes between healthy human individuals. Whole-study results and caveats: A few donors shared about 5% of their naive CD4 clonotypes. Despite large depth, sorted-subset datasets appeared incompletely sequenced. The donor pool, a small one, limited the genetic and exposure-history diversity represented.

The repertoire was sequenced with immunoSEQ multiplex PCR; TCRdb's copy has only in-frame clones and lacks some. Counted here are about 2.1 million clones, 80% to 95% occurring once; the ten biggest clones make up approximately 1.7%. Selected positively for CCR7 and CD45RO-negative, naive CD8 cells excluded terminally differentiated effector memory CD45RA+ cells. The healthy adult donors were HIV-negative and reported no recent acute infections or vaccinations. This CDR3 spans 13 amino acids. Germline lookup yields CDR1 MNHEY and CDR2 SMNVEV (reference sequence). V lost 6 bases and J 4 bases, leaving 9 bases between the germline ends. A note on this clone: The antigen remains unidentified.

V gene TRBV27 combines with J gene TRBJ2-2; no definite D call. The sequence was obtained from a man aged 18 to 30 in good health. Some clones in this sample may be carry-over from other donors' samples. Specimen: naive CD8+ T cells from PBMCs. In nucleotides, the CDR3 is TGTGCCAGCAGCCATGGGGTCACCGGGGAGCTGTTTTTT. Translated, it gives CASSHGVTGELFF.